These 30 T cell receptor beta chains originate from one sample sequenced in a study of a mutant IDH1 vaccine in newly diagnosed glioma. Antigens of these TCRs are unknown. Noted time point: week 11, during vaccination. The vaccine gave 300 ug of a 20-mer mutant IDH1 peptide subcutaneously per dose. Method: immunoSEQ multiplex PCR; TCRdb's copy keeps in-frame clones and lacks some. Of tens of thousands of clones in the sample, roughly 85% were seen once. The starting material was PBMCs, obtained from a glioma patient whose treatment included an IDH1 peptide vaccine. The receptors were sampled from a man aged 40-55 years with glioma.

This rearrangement joins TRBV6-5 to TRBJ2-1; 8 bases line up with TRBD1. V dropped 0 bases and J dropped 2; count of bases not matched to a gene: 3. CDR3 length equals 16 residues. The germline CDR1 and CDR2 sequences are MNHEY and SVGAGI. This CDR3 reads CASSYSLRGPYNEQFF. CDR3 DNA: TGTGCCAGCAGTTACTCACTCAGGGGGCCCTACAATGAGCAGTTCTTC.

This rearrangement joins TRBV7-9 to TRBJ1-1; D unclear. The CDR3 spans 13 residues. Looked up from germline, CDR1 is SEHNR and CDR2 is FQNEAQ (reference sequence). Trimming stripped 8 bases from V and 4 bases from J, with 14 bases between. DNA for the CDR3: TGTGCCAGCGGATTGCGAGGCGGCACTGAAGCTTTCTTT. Translating it yields CASGLRGGTEAFF.

V gene TRBV11-3 combines with J gene TRBJ2-5, with D perhaps TRBD2 (6 bases). Trimming removed 3 bases at V and 9 bases at J, with 17 bases between. This CDR3 is 14 amino acids long. CDR1 and CDR2 (germline): SGHNT, YENEEA. The CDR3, as DNA: TGTGCCAGCAGCTTGTCCTTGGGGGGTCAGTCCCAGTACTTC. This sequence encodes CASSLSLGGQSQYF.

The V and J genes are TRBV4-2 and TRBJ2-1; 10 bases are shared with TRBD2. Trimming took 3 bases from V and 2 from J; bases not matched to a gene: 4. Germline assignment: CDR1 LGHNA and CDR2 YNFKEQ. CDR3 length: 16 amino acids. The CDR3 DNA reads as TGTGCCAGCAGCCACCAAGCGGGAGGGCCCTACAATGAGCAGTTCTTC. Translating gives CASSHQAGGPYNEQFF.

This clone was seen a handful of times. This chain connects TRBV11-2 to TRBJ2-1, with TRBD2 identical over 12 bases. CDR1 and CDR2 from the germline V gene are SGHAT and FQNNGV. Trimming removed 1 base from V and 7 bases from J; junction bases left unmatched: 8. The CDR3 covers 17 residues. Here the CDR3 reads CASSLAPSGRGGNEQFF. The CDR3 DNA reads TGTGCCAGCAGCTTAGCCCCTAGCGGGAGGGGAGGGAATGAGCAGTTCTTC.

The chain joins TRBV19 to TRBJ1-2, with D hard to call. The germline V gene encodes CDR1 LNHDA and CDR2 SQIVND (reference sequence). CDR3 length: 11 residues. The V end lost 9 bases, the J end lost 1 base, and 6 bases lay between the germline ends. The CDR3 DNA reads TGTGCCAGCACAAGTAACTATGGCTACACCTTC. Translating it yields CASTSNYGYTF.

The V gene is TRBV23-1, the J gene TRBJ1-4, with unresolved D. TRBV23-1 is an open reading frame whose function is uncertain. V was pared by 7 bases and J by 8 bases, with 17 bases between. The CDR3 runs 14 residues. The CDR3 loop reads CASTISGLGEKLFF. In DNA form, the CDR3 reads TGCGCCAGCACGATCAGTGGGTTGGGGGAAAAACTGTTTTTT.

The chain is built from TRBV7-8 and TRBJ2-1, with 8 bases aligning to TRBD2. This CDR3 spans 16 amino acids. After removal of 8 bases from V and 0 bases from J, the junction contained 9 bases not matched to a gene. Germline V CDR1 and CDR2: SGHVS, FQNEAQ. The CDR3 DNA follows: TGTGCCAGCGGGCTAGCGGGCGCTAGCTCCTACAATGAGCAGTTCTTC. This gives the protein CASGLAGASSYNEQFF.

The CDR3 spells CASSSGTGRVQYF. The CDR3 nucleotides are TGTGCCAGCAGCTCCGGGACAGGGAGGGTCCAGTACTTC. The rearrangement joins TRBV7-9 to TRBJ2-5, with TRBD1 identical over 9 bases. V shed 4 bases, J shed 10 bases, and the junction held 7 bases outside the gene matches. CDR1 SEHNR and CDR2 FQNEAQ come from the germline V gene (reference sequence). There are 13 residues in the CDR3.

The chain is built from TRBV11-3 and TRBJ2-7, with TRBD2 matching 7 bases. The V segment lost 2 bases and the J segment 7 bases; nucleotides outside the gene matches: 5. Germline values: CDR1 SGHNT, CDR2 YENEEA. The CDR3 spans 13 residues. The CDR3 DNA reads TGTGCCAGCAGCTTATCCCTCGGGAGGGAGCAGTACTTC. Protein product: CASSLSLGREQYF.

The chain carries TRBV6-1 and TRBJ1-5; the D is unclear. Germline CDR1 reads MNHNS; CDR2 reads SASEGT. With 8 bases removed from V and 6 bases from J, the gap between germline ends came to 14 bases. There are 13 residues in the CDR3. The CDR3 DNA reads as TGTGCCAGCCTATGGGGAGTTGGTCAGCCCCAGCATTTT. As protein: CASLWGVGQPQHF.

The rearrangement uses TRBV6-5 and TRBJ2-1; D gene unclear. Germline V CDR1 and CDR2: MNHEY, SVGAGI. The ends were cut back, 0 bases at V and 6 bases at J, with 6 bases in the middle. The CDR3 consists of 13 residues. CDR3 coding DNA: TGTGCCAGCAGTTACTCATCCAGCAATGAGCAGTTCTTC. This sequence encodes CASSYSSSNEQFF.

The gene calls are TRBV6-1 and TRBJ1-2; maybe TRBD1 (6 bases). Germline values: CDR1 MNHNS, CDR2 SASEGT. Deletions cut 7 bases from V and 8 bases from J, with 14 bases between. This CDR3 has 12 amino acids. The CDR3 bases are TGTGCCAGCACTAGGGGGGGAGGAGGCTACACCTTC. It is translated as CASTRGGGGYTF.

J is TRBJ2-1 and V is TRBV29-1; 9 bases are shared with TRBD2. Germline V gene data show CDR1 as SQVTM and CDR2 as ANQGSEA. The CDR3 contains 13 residues. V was clipped by 8 bases and J by 3 bases; unmatched bases: 5. The DNA of the CDR3 is TGCAGCCTCCGACTAGCGGACTACAATGAGCAGTTCTTC. Amino acid sequence: CSLRLADYNEQFF.

The J gene is TRBJ1-2, the V gene TRBV19, with D unclear. Germline CDR1 reads LNHDA; CDR2 reads SQIVND (reference sequence). V lost 5 bases to trimming and J lost 1 base, with 11 bases between them. CDR3 length: 14 amino acids. CDR3 region: CASSWSRSNYGYTF. The CDR3 bases are TGTGCCAGTAGTTGGTCCAGGAGTAACTATGGCTACACCTTC.

This chain uses TRBV18 with TRBJ1-1; D gene ambiguous. Germline lookup yields CDR1 KGHSH and CDR2 LQKENI. This CDR3 contains 15 residues. With 0 bases removed from V and 1 base from J, the gap between germline ends came to 9 bases. This CDR3 reads CASSPPDWENTEAFF. The CDR3 DNA reads as TGTGCCAGCTCACCACCGGACTGGGAGAACACTGAAGCTTTCTTT.

A few counts support this clone. The chain links TRBV9 to TRBJ2-1; the match to TRBD2 covers 11 bases. Germline CDR1 SGDLS, CDR2 YYNGEE. J gave up 5 bases and V 2 bases, and 6 bases lay outside the gene matches. The CDR3 has 16 residues. CDR3 protein: CASSVTGLADNNEQFF. CDR3 coding DNA: TGTGCCAGCAGCGTCACGGGACTAGCGGATAACAATGAGCAGTTCTTC.

This chain's CDR3 is CASSKVGQVQEKLFF. In DNA, the CDR3 is TGTGCCAGCAGCAAAGTGGGGCAGGTTCAAGAAAAACTGTTTTTT. V usage is TRBV21-1 and J usage is TRBJ1-4; TRBD1 was called by the table and not checked on the DNA. TRBV21-1 is classified as a pseudogene. CDR3 size: 15 residues.

The chain carries TRBV7-9 and TRBJ2-3; TRBD1 agrees at 10 bases. Per the germline V gene, CDR1 is SEHNR and CDR2 is FQNEAQ (reference sequence). This CDR3 has 14 residues. V was pared by 5 bases and J by 6 bases, with 5 bases of the junction left unmatched. The CDR3, as DNA: TGTGCCAGCAGCGCCTCGGACAGGGGGGATACGCAGTATTTT. Residues: CASSASDRGDTQYF. Looking up the rest from reference TRBV7-9 and TRBJ2-3 gives the full variable domain: DTGVSQNPRHKITKRGQNVTFRCDPISEHNRLYWYRQTLGQGPEFLTYFQNEAQLEKSRLLSDRFSAERPKGSFSTLEIQRTEQGDSAMYLCASSASDRGDTQYFGPGTRLTVL.

The genes are TRBV9 and TRBJ2-2; 8 nucleotides match TRBD2. This CDR3 region has 15 residues. CDR1 is SGDLS and CDR2 is YYNGEE in the germline V gene. J gave up 6 bases and V 4 bases, and 8 bases lay outside the gene matches. The CDR3 DNA is TGTGCCAGCAGCCCCCAAGGACTAGCTGCCGGGGAGCTGTTTTTT. It codes for CASSPQGLAAGELFF. The full variable domain, rest sourced from reference TRBV9 and TRBJ2-2, is DSGVTQTPKHLITATGQRVTLRCSPRSGDLSVYWYQQSLDQGLQFLIQYYNGEERAKGNILERFSAQQFPDLHSELNLSSLELGDSALYFCASSPQGLAAGELFFGEGSRLTVL.

V and J are TRBV11-2 and TRBJ1-2; the match to TRBD1 covers 9 bases. CDR3 size: 14 residues. CDR1 is SGHAT, CDR2 FQNNGV, per germline. The V segment lost 5 bases and the J segment 5 bases; nucleotides outside the gene matches: 6. The DNA of the CDR3 is TGTGCCAGCAGCCCCCAGGACAGGGGATATGGCTACACCTTC. Its translation is CASSPQDRGYGYTF.

The chain uses TRBV7-9 and TRBJ2-5; 13 positions match TRBD2. The CDR3 contains 17 residues. The germline V gene has CDR1 SEHNR and CDR2 FQNEAQ (reference sequence). The V and J ends lost 4 bases and 1 base, in that order; junction bases with no gene match: 6. CDR3 sequence: CASSSLAGGGPQETQYF. The CDR3 DNA reads as TGTGCCAGCAGCTCACTAGCGGGAGGGGGGCCCCAAGAGACCCAGTACTTC. Supplemented by reference TRBV7-9 and TRBJ2-5, the full variable domain reads DTGVSQNPRHKITKRGQNVTFRCDPISEHNRLYWYRQTLGQGPEFLTYFQNEAQLEKSRLLSDRFSAERPKGSFSTLEIQRTEQGDSAMYLCASSSLAGGGPQETQYFGPGTRLLVL.

V and J are TRBV12-5 and TRBJ1-1; D gene unclear. V was pared by 7 bases and J by 5 bases, with 11 bases between. The CDR3 length is 12 residues. Per the germline V gene, CDR1 is LGHNT and CDR2 is FRNRAP. The DNA for the CDR3 is TGTGCTAGTGCCCCGTTTTTGACTGAAGCTTTCTTT. Its translation: CASAPFLTEAFF.

This sequence joins TRBV29-1 and TRBJ2-1; perhaps TRBD1 as D (9 bases). Trimming removed 6 bases from V and 9 bases from J, with 30 bases in between. This CDR3 spans 17 amino acids. CDR1 SQVTM and CDR2 ANQGSEA come from the germline V gene. DNA for the CDR3: TGCAGCGTCCGGACAGGGGCGGCAAGCGGGAGCCTCGGTGAGCAGTTCTTC. It codes for CSVRTGAASGSLGEQFF.

A note on this clone: The same CDR3 also results from other DNA sequences found in this sample. This chain joins TRBV2 and TRBJ2-7; D gene ambiguous. The V gene lost 5 bases and the J gene lost 3 bases, with 14 bases spanning the gap. The germline gives CDR1 SNHLY, CDR2 FYNNEI. The CDR3 contains 14 residues. CDR3 in amino acids: CASSSGTTIYEQYV. CDR3 sequence (DNA): TGTGCCAGCAGTTCCGGAACCACCATCTACGAGCAGTACGTC.

This clone was picked up a small number of times. This chain connects TRBV27 to TRBJ1-1, with 7 bases matching TRBD1. The CDR3 has 11 residues. The germline CDR1 and CDR2 sequences are MNHEY and SMNVEV (reference sequence). Germline trimming cut 6 bases from V and 13 bases from J; bases unmatched to any gene: 8. In nucleotides, the CDR3 is TGTGCCAGCAGCCTGGGACAGCGTCTTTTCTTT. Its protein product is CASSLGQRLFF.

This chain uses TRBV11-3 with TRBJ2-1, with D maybe TRBD2 (6 bases). V was shortened by 8 bases and J by 9 bases, with 17 bases between the two germline ends. This CDR3 is 13 amino acids long. Germline V CDR1 and CDR2: SGHNT, YENEEA. CDR3 DNA sequence: TGTGCCAGCTCCGGAGCCCGGGGGAGTGAGCAGTTCTTC. Residues: CASSGARGSEQFF.

This chain links TRBV27 with TRBJ1-2; no reliable D call. The CDR3 is made up of 14 amino acids. Trimming left V 2 bases short and J 8 bases short, with 15 bases between. Germline V lookup: CDR1 MNHEY, CDR2 SMNVEV (reference sequence). In DNA form, the CDR3 reads TGTGCCAGCAGTTTACGACCCAAGGTTTGGGGCTACACCTTC. This encodes CASSLRPKVWGYTF.

Only one count was recorded for this clone. DNA for the CDR3: TGTGCCAGCAGACTAGCGGGAGGGCCGGATACGCAGTATTTT. As protein: CASRLAGGPDTQYF. The gene calls are TRBV6-1 and TRBJ2-3; 13 nucleotides align to TRBD2. Trimming removed 6 bases from V and 6 bases from J; junction bases left unmatched: 3. The CDR3 covers 14 residues. The V gene's germline CDR1 is MNHNS and CDR2 SASEGT.

This sequence joins TRBV7-9 and TRBJ1-1, with a possible D match to TRBD1 (5 bases). CDR1 and CDR2 from the germline V gene are SEHNR and FQNEAQ (reference sequence). This CDR3 region has 12 residues. V was trimmed by 1 base and J by 10 bases, leaving 10 bases between them. CDR3: CASSLDEGRAFF. CDR3 DNA sequence: TGTGCCAGCAGCTTAGATGAGGGACGAGCTTTCTTT.